One sample yielded the 23 T cell receptor beta chains listed below, sequenced in a study of cytomegalovirus exposure and HLA in healthy donors. The primer mix had 60 Vbeta and 13 Jbeta primers. Data came from immunoSEQ multiplex PCR; TCRdb stores just in-frame clones and leaves some out. The table includes some 63,000 clones, about 80% detected once. Sequenced input: PBMCs. Every receptor here comes from a woman aged 40 to 50 in good health and CMV-seronegative.

The chain joins TRBV27 to TRBJ2-3; weak D call: TRBD1 (5 bases). With 10 bases removed from V and 4 bases from J, the gap between germline ends came to 12 bases. This CDR3 is built from 12 residues. Germline assignment: CDR1 MNHEY and CDR2 SMNVEV (reference sequence). The CDR3: CATQGMADTQYF. The CDR3 coding sequence is TGTGCCACCCAGGGAATGGCAGATACGCAGTATTTT.

This chain connects TRBV19 to TRBJ2-3; D unclear. The CDR3 contains 16 residues. CDR1 is LNHDA and CDR2 is SQIVND in the germline V gene (reference sequence). Trimming pared 0 bases from V and 9 bases from J, leaving 19 bases between. CDR3 amino acids: CASSIDPTSSLKTQYF. The CDR3 DNA sequence: TGTGCCAGTAGTATAGATCCGACAAGTTCCCTCAAAACGCAGTATTTT.

V usage is TRBV4-1 and J usage is TRBJ2-7, with 12 bases lining up with TRBD1. Germline V gene sequence: CDR1 MGHRA, CDR2 YSYEKL. The CDR3 runs 17 residues. V shed 0 bases, J shed 3 bases, and the junction held 6 bases outside the gene matches. CDR3 residues: CASSQDRWDRGLYEQYF. Here the CDR3 DNA reads TGCGCCAGCAGCCAAGATCGGTGGGACAGGGGGCTCTACGAGCAGTACTTC.

This clone has a handful of counts. The chain's CDR3 is CAWSRVRTGLFPRNQPQHF. In DNA form, the CDR3 reads TGTGCCTGGAGTAGGGTGAGGACAGGCCTCTTTCCCCGGAATCAGCCCCAGCATTTT. J is TRBJ1-5 and V is TRBV30, with TRBD1 matching 7 bases. J was trimmed by 4 bases and V by 2 bases; bases with no gene match: 20. The CDR3 loop spans 19 amino acids. CDR1 and CDR2 from the germline V gene are GTSNPN and SVGIG (reference sequence).

This CDR3 is CASSSYLNTEAFF. As DNA, the CDR3 is TGTGCCAGCAGCTCATACTTGAACACTGAAGCTTTCTTT. This rearrangement joins TRBV5-4 to TRBJ1-1; D remains unclear. Germline CDR1 reads SGHNT; CDR2 reads YYREEE (reference sequence). The CDR3 runs 13 residues. V was cut by 3 bases and J by 0 bases, with 6 bases left in between.

This clone was seen a few times. This chain uses TRBV27 with TRBJ2-7; D is undetermined. The V and J ends lost 10 bases and 0 bases respectively, with 7 bases between them. Per germline, CDR1 MNHEY and CDR2 SMNVEV (reference sequence). The CDR3 consists of 11 residues. CDR3 nucleotides: TGTGCCACCTACTCCTCCTACGAGCAGTACTTC. Protein: CATYSSYEQYF.

The chain carries TRBV19 and TRBJ1-2, with a tentative D call TRBD1 (5 bases). The germline V gene encodes CDR1 LNHDA and CDR2 SQIVND (reference sequence). V was pared by 6 bases and J by 5 bases, with 10 bases between. This CDR3 has 12 residues. The CDR3 region is CASRTRQYGYTF. The CDR3 nucleotides read TGTGCCAGTAGGACGCGACAGTATGGCTACACCTTC. Variable domain in full (rest from reference TRBV19 and TRBJ1-2): DGGITQSPKYLFRKEGQNVTLSCEQNLNHDAMYWYRQDPGQGLRLIYYSQIVNDFQKGDIAEGYSVSREKKESFPLTVTSAQKNPTAFYLCASRTRQYGYTFGSGTRLTVV.

The chain is built from TRBV9 and TRBJ2-1, with TRBD2 matching over 9 bases. The V segment lost 4 bases and the J segment 9 bases; nucleotides outside the gene matches: 8. The germline gives CDR1 SGDLS, CDR2 YYNGEE. The CDR3 contains 14 residues. The chain's CDR3 is CASSPWREGREQFF. The CDR3 bases are TGTGCCAGCAGCCCCTGGCGGGAGGGCCGTGAGCAGTTCTTC.

The chain joins TRBV2 to TRBJ1-1; D perhaps matches TRBD1 (6 bases). The CDR3 sequence is 13 residues long. Germline CDR1 reads SNHLY; CDR2 reads FYNNEI. The V and J ends lost 6 bases and 0 bases respectively, with 8 bases between them. The CDR3 region has the DNA TGTGCCAGCAGGGGACACCTGAACACTGAAGCTTTCTTT. Protein: CASRGHLNTEAFF.

In DNA, the CDR3 is TGTGCCACCAGCAGAGAATCTTACACTGAAGCTTTCTTT. This gives the protein CATSRESYTEAFF. The V gene is TRBV15, the J gene TRBJ1-1; D remains unclear. The CDR3 is 13 residues long. Per germline, CDR1 LNHNV and CDR2 YYDKDF (reference sequence). V shed 0 bases and J shed 3 bases, with 5 bases lying between them.

Only a few counts were recorded for this clone. V usage is TRBV18 and J usage is TRBJ1-4; D is unclear. V gave up 3 bases and J gave up 0 bases, with 17 bases separating them. CDR3 length equals 18 residues. Per germline, CDR1 KGHSH and CDR2 LQKENI. CDR3 coding DNA: TGTGCCAGCTCACCGGGAGCCACAGCTCGTGCAACTAATGAAAAACTGTTTTTT. It translates to CASSPGATARATNEKLFF.

The CDR3 is CASSRDIMSNQPQHF. The CDR3 DNA sequence: TGTGCCAGCAGTCGGGACATCATGAGCAATCAGCCCCAGCATTTT. J is TRBJ1-5 and V is TRBV2, with D perhaps TRBD1 (6 bases). Between the trimmed V and J ends, which lost 5 bases and 1 base, there was a span of 12 bases. This CDR3 has 15 residues. The germline gives CDR1 SNHLY, CDR2 FYNNEI.

This clone was detected once. V and J are TRBV7-9 and TRBJ2-5; possible D gene TRBD2, 6 bases. The length of the CDR3 is 14 residues. Trimming removed 0 bases at V and 2 bases at J, with 7 bases between. Germline CDR1 SEHNR, CDR2 FQNEAQ (reference sequence). This CDR3 is CASSLASGQETQYF. DNA of the CDR3: TGTGCCAGCAGCTTAGCTAGCGGACAAGAGACCCAGTACTTC.

In regard to this clone: One junction end disagrees with the germline gene, perhaps due to a read error. The rearrangement uses TRBV7-9 and TRBJ2-2; perhaps TRBD1 as D (7 bases). The CDR3 runs 16 residues. CDR1 and CDR2 (germline): SEHNR, FQNEAQ (reference sequence). Here the CDR3 reads CASSSPGQLLSGGLFF. CDR3 coding DNA: TGTGCCAGCAGCTCACCGGGACAGTTACTCTCCGGGGGGCTGTTTTTT. Combining the CDR3 with reference TRBV7-9 and TRBJ2-2 gives the whole variable domain DTGVSQNPRHKITKRGQNVTFRCDPISEHNRLYWYRQTLGQGPEFLTYFQNEAQLEKSRLLSDRFSAERPKGSFSTLEIQRTEQGDSAMYLCASSSPGQLLSGGLFFGEGSRLTVL.

The rearrangement joins TRBV7-2 to TRBJ2-3; a possible D gene is TRBD2 (7 bases). Trimming left V 0 bases short and J 6 bases short, with 10 bases between. The CDR3 is 14 residues long. Looked up from germline, CDR1 is SGHTA and CDR2 is FQGNSA. The CDR3 reads CASSLAGGDDTQYF. The CDR3 region has the DNA TGTGCCAGCAGCTTAGCAGGGGGGGATGATACGCAGTATTTT.

This clone was picked up one time. The chain combines TRBV27 with TRBJ2-7; TRBD2 matches 9 bases. The germline V gene has CDR1 MNHEY and CDR2 SMNVEV (reference sequence). V was pared by 5 bases and J by 4 bases, with 9 bases of the junction left unmatched. CDR3 length: 15 residues. Written as DNA, the CDR3 is TGTGCCAGCAGTCGAGGTAGCGGGAGCGGGTACGAGCAGTACTTC. Its translation is CASSRGSGSGYEQYF.

This chain links TRBV5-1 with TRBJ1-1; 7 positions match TRBD1. The junction had 10 bases not matched to a gene; V was cut back by 4 bases and J by 1 base. Germline-derived CDR1 and CDR2 are SGHRS and YFSETQ. This CDR3 has 16 residues. As DNA, the CDR3 is TGCGCCAGCAGCCTCCCCCAGGGACAGCAGAACACTGAAGCTTTCTTT. Protein sequence: CASSLPQGQQNTEAFF.

The chain links TRBV29-1 to TRBJ1-5; the D is unclear. Trimming pared 4 bases from V and 6 bases from J, leaving 16 bases between. The CDR3 runs to 14 residues. From germline, CDR1 is SQVTM and CDR2 ANQGSEA. CDR3 residues: CSVGEGLGGQPQHF. The CDR3 DNA reads as TGCAGCGTTGGGGAGGGTCTCGGAGGTCAGCCCCAGCATTTT.

The chain joins TRBV5-1 to TRBJ2-5, with 7 bases identical to TRBD1. J gave up 4 bases and V 3 bases, and 3 bases lay outside the gene matches. Germline CDR1 reads SGHRS; CDR2 reads YFSETQ. CDR3 length equals 13 residues. CDR3 DNA sequence: TGCGCCAGCAGCTCCCGGGACAGAGAGACCCAGTACTTC. Its translation: CASSSRDRETQYF.

This clone was seen a few times. The genes are TRBV5-6 and TRBJ2-7, with 12 bases fitting TRBD2. Germline loops: CDR1 SGHDT, CDR2 YYEEEE. This CDR3 contains 14 residues. Trimming took 6 bases from V and 6 from J; bases not matched to a gene: 7. DNA for the CDR3: TGTGCCAGCAACTTACTAGCGGGAGGACGCGAGCAGTACTTC. It translates to CASNLLAGGREQYF.

This rearrangement joins TRBV7-6 to TRBJ2-3; TRBD1 aligns across 7 bases. Looked up from germline, CDR1 is SGHVS and CDR2 is FNYEAQ. Unmatched junction bases numbered 4, after V lost 2 bases and J lost 2 bases. The CDR3 sequence is 15 residues long. For the CDR3, the DNA is TGTGCCAGCAGCTTAATACAGGGGACCACAGATACGCAGTATTTT. Translated: CASSLIQGTTDTQYF.

The CDR3 DNA follows: TGTGCCAGTAGAATGACAGGGGGGGAGCAGTACTTC. As protein: CASRMTGGEQYF. The rearrangement uses TRBV6-1 and TRBJ2-7; TRBD1 matches at 9 bases. J was trimmed by 7 bases and V by 9 bases; bases with no gene match: 7. This CDR3 spans 12 amino acids. The germline gives CDR1 MNHNS, CDR2 SASEGT.

The sample holds one count of this clone. The chain combines TRBV27 with TRBJ2-1; the D is unclear. This CDR3 contains 12 residues. The V end lost 5 bases, the J end lost 9 bases, and 11 bases lay between the germline ends. Germline loops: CDR1 MNHEY, CDR2 SMNVEV (reference sequence). The DNA for the CDR3 is TGTGCCAGCAGTCCCTACGCCGGTGAGCAGTTCTTC. Residues: CASSPYAGEQFF.